This T cell receptor (beta chain) was found in a study of control samples from healthy donors and cancer patients. This clone showed up just once. Germline assignment: CDR1 SQVTM and CDR2 ANQGSEA. CDR3 size: 12 residues. Unmatched junction bases numbered 4, after V lost 6 bases and J lost 4 bases. TCRdb's copy holds only in-frame clones and misses some; the assay was immunoSEQ multiplex PCR. Here the sample spans about 170,000 clones, roughly nine tenths being singletons. The chain couples TRBV29-1 to TRBJ1-2; TRBD1 matches at 8 bases. Sequencing was performed on blood. This TCR came from a woman aged 25-40 years in good health. CDR3 DNA sequence: TGCAGCGTGACGGACAGGGCCTATGGCTACACCTTC. This gives the protein CSVTDRAYGYTF.